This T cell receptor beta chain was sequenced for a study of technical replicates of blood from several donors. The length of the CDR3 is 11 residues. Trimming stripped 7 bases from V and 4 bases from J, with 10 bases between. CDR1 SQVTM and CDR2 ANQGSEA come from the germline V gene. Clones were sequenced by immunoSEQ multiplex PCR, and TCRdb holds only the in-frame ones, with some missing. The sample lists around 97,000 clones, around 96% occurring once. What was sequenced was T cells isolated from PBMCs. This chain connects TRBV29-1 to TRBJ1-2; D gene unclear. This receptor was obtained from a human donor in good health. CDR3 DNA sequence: TGCAGCGCAGGAACCAGCTATGGCTACACCTTC. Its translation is CSAGTSYGYTF.